The next 12 T cell receptor beta chains were all read from a single sample in a study of blood T cell repertoires in COVID-19. The table came from immunoSEQ multiplex PCR; TCRdb's copy has only in-frame clones and leaves some out. Seen here are 130,000 or so clones, 88% observed once, and the top ten hold about 11%. Sequenced input: peripheral blood. Every receptor here comes from a man aged 60 to 75 with active or convalescent COVID-19.

The genes are TRBV29-1 and TRBJ2-5, with 10 bases lining up with TRBD1. CDR1 is SQVTM, CDR2 ANQGSEA, per germline. J was trimmed by 4 bases and V by 5 bases; bases with no gene match: 10. The CDR3 contains 15 residues. CDR3 bases: TGCAGCGTTCCTAATTGGGACAGGGGTGGAGAGACCCAGTACTTC. It codes for CSVPNWDRGGETQYF.

This chain joins TRBV9 and TRBJ1-1, with D maybe TRBD1 (5 bases). The CDR3 is made up of 15 amino acids. Germline CDR1 reads SGDLS; CDR2 reads YYNGEE. Trimming left V 0 bases short and J 0 bases short, with 9 bases between. The CDR3 protein is CASSVGPGMNTEAFF. The CDR3 DNA is TGTGCCAGCAGCGTAGGGCCAGGGATGAACACTGAAGCTTTCTTT.

V is TRBV6-5 and J is TRBJ1-1; 9 positions match TRBD1. The CDR3 is 16 amino acids. The V gene's germline CDR1 is MNHEY and CDR2 SVGAGI. V shed 0 bases, J shed 4 bases, and the junction held 6 bases outside the gene matches. The DNA of the CDR3 is TGTGCCAGCAGTTACTCGAACAGGGGGCGCGGCACTGAAGCTTTCTTT. It encodes CASSYSNRGRGTEAFF.

This chain connects TRBV4-3 to TRBJ2-5; the D gene is possibly TRBD2 (6 bases). V was shortened by 0 bases and J by 5 bases, with 10 bases between the two germline ends. Germline V CDR1 and CDR2: LGHNA, YSLEER. This CDR3 region has 14 residues. This CDR3 is CASSQEEGRETQYF. CDR3 DNA sequence: TGCGCCAGCAGCCAAGAGGAGGGGCGGGAGACCCAGTACTTC.

The chain employs TRBV6-5 and TRBJ1-1, with a possible D match to TRBD1 (6 bases). This CDR3 is built from 13 residues. V shed 2 bases and J shed 11 bases, with 15 bases lying between them. Germline values: CDR1 MNHEY, CDR2 SVGAGI. Written as DNA, the CDR3 is TGTGCCAGCAGTTACCCCGGGGGGGGCAGGGCTTTCTTT. It specifies CASSYPGGGRAFF.

The chain employs TRBV6-2 or TRBV6-3 and TRBJ1-2; unclear D gene. Per the germline V gene, CDR1 is MNHEY and CDR2 is SVGEGT. Trimming removed 2 bases at V and 5 bases at J, with 9 bases between. CDR3 size: 13 residues. The CDR3 spells CASSYEAAYGYTF. The CDR3 nucleotides are TGTGCCAGCAGTTACGAGGCGGCGTATGGCTACACCTTC.

This chain joins TRBV7-8 and TRBJ2-3; D is possibly TRBD2 (5 bases). Germline CDR1 SGHVS, CDR2 FQNEAQ. The CDR3 consists of 16 residues. Trimming took 5 bases from V and 0 from J, leaving 15 bases between them. DNA for the CDR3: TGTGCCAGCAGCCGAGGACTCGAGACTAGCACAGATACGCAGTATTTT. The encoded protein is CASSRGLETSTDTQYF.

The chain links TRBV5-6 to TRBJ1-5; 7 bases line up with TRBD1. The CDR3 has 15 residues. Germline CDR1 is SGHDT and CDR2 is YYEEEE. Losses at the gene ends were 3 bases for V and 8 bases for J; bases not matched to a gene: 11. CDR3 loop: CASSWGQSSVEPQHF. CDR3 nucleotides: TGTGCCAGCAGCTGGGGACAGAGCTCGGTGGAGCCCCAGCATTTT. Based on the CDR3 plus reference TRBV5-6 and TRBJ1-5, the full variable domain is DAGVTQSPTHLIKTRGQQVTLRCSPKSGHDTVSWYQQALGQGPQFIFQYYEEEERQRGNFPDRFSGHQFPNYSSELNVNALLLGDSALYLCASSWGQSSVEPQHFGDGTRLSIL.

V gene TRBV5-6 combines with J gene TRBJ1-5; the D gene is possibly TRBD1 (5 bases). V was trimmed by 2 bases and J by 2 bases, leaving 14 bases between them. The CDR3 spans 16 residues. From germline, CDR1 is SGHDT and CDR2 YYEEEE. This CDR3 is CASSFGGRGGNQPQHF. The CDR3 region has the DNA TGTGCCAGCAGCTTTGGGGGGAGGGGCGGCAATCAGCCCCAGCATTTT.

This clone showed up just a few times. The rearrangement links TRBV5-6 to TRBJ2-7; D possibly corresponds to TRBD1 (5 bases). V was shortened by 5 bases and J by 0 bases, with 21 bases between the two germline ends. In germline, CDR1 is SGHDT, CDR2 YYEEEE. CDR3 length: 17 residues. DNA of the CDR3: TGTGCCAGCAGTTTAACTTTCAGGGTTTTGAGCTCCTACGAGCAGTACTTC. Amino acids: CASSLTFRVLSSYEQYF.

This chain links TRBV15 with TRBJ2-3; 8 positions match TRBD1. V lost 4 bases and J lost 2; bases outside the gene matches: 5. The CDR3 contains 15 residues. In germline, CDR1 is LNHNV, CDR2 YYDKDF (reference sequence). The CDR3 loop reads CATSIGQGSTDTQYF. For the CDR3, the DNA is TGTGCCACCAGCATCGGACAGGGCTCCACAGATACGCAGTATTTT.

The chain employs TRBV30 and TRBJ2-7, with 13 nucleotides matching TRBD2. V trimming: 1 base; J trimming: 2 bases; junction bases outside the gene matches: 8. From germline, CDR1 is GTSNPN and CDR2 SVGIG (reference sequence). The CDR3 runs 17 residues. Here the CDR3 DNA reads TGTGCCTGGAGTGGGGTCCGGACTAGCGGGAGTCCCTACGAGCAGTACTTC. It codes for CAWSGVRTSGSPYEQYF.